The 10 T cell receptor beta chains below come from one sample, sequenced in a study of T cells in Graves' hyperthyroidism and ophthalmopathy. Amplification yielded TCR beta CDR3 regions, with RNA transcripts as the source. The HTBI primer set was used in a first-round RT-PCR of the TCR CDR3. Via MiXCR, TCRdb re-called the multiplex PCR reads, giving one row per CDR3 protein. The sample holds some 300,000 distinct CDR3 sequences, around 15% seen once. Sequences were obtained from blood. The receptors come from a middle-aged woman with Graves' hyperthyroidism.

This clonotype came up many times. The chain combines TRBV20-1 with TRBJ2-7, with TRBD2 matching over 10 bases. Germline CDR1 DFQATT, CDR2 SNEGSKA (reference sequence). The CDR3 length is 16 residues. V was pared by 3 bases and J by 5 bases, with 13 bases of the junction left unmatched. Written as DNA, the CDR3 is TGCAGTGCTAGCTGGCTAGCGGGAGCTTTTATCGACGAGCAGTACTTC. This gives the protein CSASWLAGAFIDEQYF.

This sequence joins TRBV6-2 or TRBV6-3 and TRBJ2-7; 9 positions agree with TRBD2. The CDR3 length is 17 residues. The J segment lost 3 bases and the V segment lost 7 bases, leaving 16 bases of the junction unmatched. Germline V gene sequence: CDR1 MNHEY, CDR2 SVGEGT. The CDR3 region is CASTPLGEVAGDYEQYF. CDR3 nucleotide sequence: TGTGCCAGCACCCCATTGGGGGAAGTAGCGGGAGACTACGAGCAGTACTTC.

This chain uses TRBV19 with TRBJ2-3; 9 bases align to TRBD2. The germline CDR1 and CDR2 sequences are LNHDA and SQIVND (reference sequence). The CDR3 totals 15 residues. V shed 0 bases and J 6 bases; nucleotides not matched to a gene: 4. CDR3 sequence: CASSIEGSGGDTQYF. CDR3 coding DNA: TGTGCCAGTAGTATAGAGGGTAGCGGGGGTGATACGCAGTATTTT.

This clonotype was counted ten times or more. V is TRBV3-1 and J is TRBJ2-3; no firm D call. CDR3 length: 14 residues. V dropped 0 bases and J dropped 4 bases, with 8 bases sitting between them. The germline V gene encodes CDR1 LGHDT and CDR2 YNNKEL (reference sequence). CDR3 DNA: TGTGCCAGCAGCCAAGAATATACCTCAGATACGCAGTATTTT. Translation: CASSQEYTSDTQYF.

This chain links TRBV7-9 with TRBJ2-2; 9 bases agree with TRBD1. V was pared by 1 base and J by 5 bases, with 8 bases of the junction left unmatched. The CDR3 extends over 17 amino acids. From germline, CDR1 is SEHNR and CDR2 FQNEAQ (reference sequence). Here the CDR3 DNA reads TGTGCCAGCAGCTTAGGACGTCCGGGACAGGGAACCGGGGAGCTGTTTTTT. This translates into CASSLGRPGQGTGELFF.

Ten or more counts support this clonotype. CDR3 coding DNA: TGCAGCGGGGGGCAGGGCAACAGGGAGACCCAGTACTTC. As protein: CSGGQGNRETQYF. The rearrangement joins TRBV29-1 to TRBJ2-5, with D possibly matching TRBD1 (6 bases). Trimming removed 7 bases at V and 5 bases at J, with 17 bases between. CDR3 size: 13 residues. The germline CDR1 and CDR2 sequences are SQVTM and ANQGSEA.

This clonotype came up many times. The rearrangement uses TRBV6-1 and TRBJ1-1; D gene ambiguous. Trimming took off 6 bases at V and 0 bases at J, with 20 bases between the two ends. CDR3 size: 17 residues. Germline-derived CDR1 and CDR2 are MNHNS and SASEGT. The CDR3 DNA is TGTGCCAGCAGACCCGTCCGGAGGGCCCGGATGAACACTGAAGCTTTCTTT. Translating gives CASRPVRRARMNTEAFF.

This clonotype was found many times. The chain couples TRBV11-2 to TRBJ2-7; D is undetermined. CDR3 length: 14 amino acids. CDR1 SGHAT and CDR2 FQNNGV come from the germline V gene. Between the trimmed V and J ends, which lost 0 bases and 3 bases, there was a span of 9 bases. CDR3 coding DNA: TGTGCCAGCAGCTTAGATCTTCGAAGCTACGAGCAGTACTTC. Protein: CASSLDLRSYEQYF. The variable domain in full, with the rest retrieved from reference TRBV11-2 and TRBJ2-7, is EAGVAQSPRYKIIEKRQSVAFWCNPISGHATLYWYQQILGQGPKLLIQFQNNGVVDDSQLPKDRFSAERLKGVDSTLKIQPAKLEDSAVYLCASSLDLRSYEQYFGPGTRLTVT.

The gene calls are TRBV3-1 and TRBJ1-1, with 7 bases matching TRBD1. Germline V CDR1 and CDR2: LGHDT, YNNKEL (reference sequence). The CDR3 extends over 14 amino acids. The junction had 7 bases not matched to a gene; V was cut back by 4 bases and J by 5 bases. The CDR3 sequence: CASSPQGLYTEAFF. For the CDR3, the DNA is TGTGCCAGCAGCCCACAGGGGTTGTATACTGAAGCTTTCTTT.

This clonotype was detected ten times or more. The J gene is TRBJ2-2, the V gene TRBV2, with D maybe TRBD2 (6 bases). The CDR3 contains 14 residues. V was shortened by 9 bases and J by 3 bases, with 14 bases between the two germline ends. Germline V lookup: CDR1 SNHLY, CDR2 FYNNEI. CDR3 residues: CASLGTSYTGELFF. The DNA for the CDR3 is TGTGCCAGTCTTGGGACTTCCTACACCGGGGAGCTGTTTTTT.